The 23 T cell receptor beta chains given below trace back to one sample, sequenced in a study of PD-1 blockade in mismatch repair-deficient tumors. Sequencing used immunoSEQ multiplex PCR; TCRdb keeps in-frame clones, though not all of them. In the table there are 45,000 to 60,000 clones, around 80% of which are singletons. The specimen comprised peripheral blood, sampled 4 weeks after starting pembrolizumab. The receptors shown here come from an adult with mismatch repair-deficient cancer.

The V call is TRBV6-1, the J call TRBJ2-7; D is ambiguous. The CDR3 sequence is 12 residues long. V was clipped by 5 bases and J by 6 bases, with 11 bases between them. In germline, CDR1 is MNHNS, CDR2 SASEGT. The CDR3 coding sequence is TGTGCCAGCAGTTCCATTCTCGGCGAGCAGTACTTC. Amino acid sequence: CASSSILGEQYF.

The chain uses TRBV11-2 and TRBJ1-2, with D maybe TRBD1 (5 bases). Germline CDR1 is SGHAT and CDR2 is FQNNGV. The CDR3 contains 16 residues. V was trimmed by 4 bases and J by 4 bases, leaving 19 bases between them. CDR3 sequence: CASSSPREGATYGYTF. The CDR3 nucleotides are TGTGCCAGCAGCTCCCCGCGGGAAGGGGCAACCTATGGCTACACCTTC. Full variable domain (rest looked up from reference TRBV11-2 and TRBJ1-2): EAGVAQSPRYKIIEKRQSVAFWCNPISGHATLYWYQQILGQGPKLLIQFQNNGVVDDSQLPKDRFSAERLKGVDSTLKIQPAKLEDSAVYLCASSSPREGATYGYTFGSGTRLTVV.

The J gene is TRBJ2-7, the V gene TRBV9, with 8 bases lining up with TRBD1. The CDR3 covers 15 residues. Germline lookup yields CDR1 SGDLS and CDR2 YYNGEE. V shed 4 bases and J 3 bases; nucleotides not matched to a gene: 9. The CDR3 DNA sequence: TGTGCCAGCAGCCCCCAGGGGGCGAGGGACTACGAGCAGTACTTC. It codes for CASSPQGARDYEQYF.

This chain joins TRBV15 and TRBJ2-1; D call uncertain. The CDR3 length is 13 residues. The V gene's germline CDR1 is LNHNV and CDR2 YYDKDF (reference sequence). V lost 7 bases and J 8 bases, leaving 15 bases between the germline ends. CDR3 sequence: CATTEQPEYEQFF. In DNA form, the CDR3 reads TGTGCCACCACGGAACAGCCAGAGTATGAGCAGTTCTTC.

The V gene is TRBV5-1, the J gene TRBJ1-2; D unclear. Trimming cost V 0 bases and J 1 base, with 4 bases left between them. Germline CDR1 reads SGHRS; CDR2 reads YFSETQ. The CDR3 extends over 13 amino acids. CDR3 amino acids: CASSLGGNYGYTF. CDR3 DNA: TGCGCCAGCAGCTTGGGCGGTAACTATGGCTACACCTTC.

The genes are TRBV19 and TRBJ2-3; D is perhaps TRBD2 (6 bases). With 4 bases removed from V and 5 bases from J, the gap between germline ends came to 13 bases. The CDR3 consists of 14 residues. Germline CDR1 reads LNHDA; CDR2 reads SQIVND (reference sequence). CDR3 sequence (DNA): TGTGCCAGTAGTAGTGCTCGGAGGGGAGATACGCAGTATTTT. This translates into CASSSARRGDTQYF. Based on the CDR3 plus reference TRBV19 and TRBJ2-3, the full variable domain is DGGITQSPKYLFRKEGQNVTLSCEQNLNHDAMYWYRQDPGQGLRLIYYSQIVNDFQKGDIAEGYSVSREKKESFPLTVTSAQKNPTAFYLCASSSARRGDTQYFGPGTRLTVL.

The chain joins TRBV5-1 to TRBJ2-7, with D perhaps being TRBD1 or TRBD2 (6 bases each). This CDR3 is 14 amino acids long. The V gene lost 5 bases and the J gene lost 2 bases, with 14 bases spanning the gap. Germline CDR1 is SGHRS and CDR2 is YFSETQ. DNA for the CDR3: TGCGCCAGCAGGGGGGCAGGCGGGACCTACGAGCAGTACTTC. It translates to CASRGAGGTYEQYF.

V usage is TRBV7-3 and J usage is TRBJ2-4; TRBD1 agrees at 7 bases. V shed 5 bases and J 8 bases; nucleotides not matched to a gene: 9. Germline CDR1 is SGHTA and CDR2 is FQGTGA. CDR3 length: 14 amino acids. The CDR3 DNA follows: TGTGCCAGCAGCCAGACAGGGTATGGGGACATTCAGTACTTC. Its translation is CASSQTGYGDIQYF.

The CDR3 protein is CASSFHRDSEQYF. In DNA form, the CDR3 reads TGTGCCAGCAGTTTCCACCGGGACTCTGAGCAGTACTTC. The rearrangement uses TRBV6-5 and TRBJ2-7; maybe TRBD2 (6 bases). CDR1 and CDR2 (germline): MNHEY, SVGAGI. This CDR3 comprises 13 residues. V shed 4 bases and J shed 7 bases, with 14 bases lying between them.

This chain's CDR3 is CASSPETRVSYEQYF. The CDR3, as DNA: TGTGCCAGCAGCCCGGAGACGAGGGTATCCTACGAGCAGTACTTC. V is TRBV5-8 and J is TRBJ2-7; D possibly corresponds to TRBD2 (5 bases). V lost 4 bases to trimming and J lost 1 base, with 15 bases between them. CDR3 length: 15 residues. Germline values: CDR1 SGHTS, CDR2 YDEGEE.

This sequence joins TRBV5-1 and TRBJ1-1, with D unresolved. V shed 1 base and J shed 0 bases, with 10 bases lying between them. This CDR3 has 15 amino acids. Per germline, CDR1 SGHRS and CDR2 YFSETQ. This CDR3 reads CASSLSADMNTEAFF. In DNA form, the CDR3 reads TGCGCCAGCAGCTTGTCCGCAGACATGAACACTGAAGCTTTCTTT.

This chain joins TRBV30 and TRBJ1-1; 7 bases map to TRBD1. Looked up from germline, CDR1 is GTSNPN and CDR2 is SVGIG (reference sequence). This CDR3 region has 17 residues. The trim removed 5 bases at V and 0 bases at J, leaving 15 bases unmatched. CDR3 sequence reads: CAWSTGTEIRVNTEAFF. CDR3 nucleotide sequence: TGTGCCTGGTCAACCGGGACAGAAATCCGAGTGAACACTGAAGCTTTCTTT.

The chain has TRBV2 and TRBJ2-7; D is ambiguous. Germline CDR1 and CDR2: SNHLY and FYNNEI. This CDR3 is 15 amino acids long. V dropped 3 bases and J dropped 0 bases, with 12 bases sitting between them. CDR3 in amino acids: CASSDVVPSSYEQYF. The CDR3 DNA sequence: TGTGCCAGCAGTGACGTCGTGCCTAGCTCCTACGAGCAGTACTTC.

The chain recombines TRBV18 with TRBJ2-7; TRBD1 agrees at 9 bases. The CDR3 sequence is 15 residues long. With V trimmed by 6 bases and J by 3 bases, 9 bases remained unmatched. Germline V gene sequence: CDR1 KGHSH, CDR2 LQKENI. In DNA form, the CDR3 reads TGTGCCAGCTCCACCCTCAGGACAGGGGACTACGAGCAGTACTTC. Translating it yields CASSTLRTGDYEQYF.

This chain uses TRBV5-1 with TRBJ2-2, with TRBD1 as a possible D gene (6 bases). Trimming shortened V by 1 base and J by 7 bases, and 14 bases separated the two germline ends. The CDR3 covers 15 residues. Germline CDR1 and CDR2: SGHRS and YFSETQ. CDR3 coding DNA: TGCGCCAGCAGCTTGTTACAGGGCGAAATCGGGGAGCTGTTTTTT. Protein product: CASSLLQGEIGELFF.

The chain couples TRBV13 to TRBJ2-2; no firm D call. There are 14 residues in the CDR3. Trimming pared 5 bases from V and 1 base from J, leaving 8 bases between. Per the germline V gene, CDR1 is PRHDT and CDR2 is FYEKMQ (reference sequence). CDR3 nucleotide sequence: TGTGCCAGCAGCCCCGGTAAGAACACCGGGGAGCTGTTTTTT. It encodes CASSPGKNTGELFF.

This chain connects TRBV25-1 to TRBJ2-3; D unclear. The CDR3 totals 11 residues. V gave up 5 bases and J gave up 6 bases, with 6 bases separating them. Germline V gives CDR1 MGHDK, CDR2 SYGVNS. In nucleotides, the CDR3 is TGTGCCAGCAGTCCTAGGGATACGCAGTATTTT. Translating it yields CASSPRDTQYF.

This clone was seen a handful of times. The chain couples TRBV11-2 to TRBJ2-1; perhaps D is TRBD1 or TRBD2 (5 bases each). The V and J ends lost 3 bases and 8 bases respectively, with 14 bases between them. The CDR3 spans 14 residues. Germline-derived CDR1 and CDR2 are SGHAT and FQNNGV. For the CDR3, the DNA is TGTGCCAGCAGCTTCGGGACCACCGGGGATGAGCAGTTCTTC. This sequence encodes CASSFGTTGDEQFF.

V is TRBV11-2 and J is TRBJ2-7; no firm D call. CDR1 SGHAT and CDR2 FQNNGV come from the germline V gene. V was pared by 6 bases and J by 5 bases, with 20 bases between. This CDR3 has 15 amino acids. CDR3 protein: CASRAPPGPPHEQYF. CDR3 DNA sequence: TGTGCCAGCAGAGCTCCCCCAGGACCTCCACACGAGCAGTACTTC.

V gene TRBV6-5 combines with J gene TRBJ2-2; 10 nucleotides align to TRBD1. V trimming: 5 bases; J trimming: 5 bases; junction bases outside the gene matches: 5. The CDR3 has 15 amino acids. Per germline, CDR1 MNHEY and CDR2 SVGAGI. This CDR3 is CASSSGQGETGELFF. CDR3 nucleotide sequence: TGTGCCAGCAGTAGCGGACAGGGGGAAACCGGGGAGCTGTTTTTT.

This clone has more than one count but fewer than ten. This rearrangement joins TRBV10-3 to TRBJ2-1, with 12 bases identical to TRBD2. The germline V gene encodes CDR1 ENHRY and CDR2 SYGVKD. V lost 3 bases and J lost 5; bases outside the gene matches: 2. The CDR3 extends over 15 amino acids. The CDR3 loop is CAISELAGGNNEQFF. The CDR3 nucleotides are TGTGCCATCAGTGAACTAGCGGGAGGTAACAATGAGCAGTTCTTC.

The J gene is TRBJ2-7, the V gene TRBV6-6, with TRBD1 matching 9 bases. Per germline, CDR1 MNHNY and CDR2 SVGAGI (reference sequence). The CDR3 has 14 residues. V was pared by 0 bases and J by 9 bases, with 6 bases of the junction left unmatched. The CDR3 sequence: CASSYSRQGVPQYF. CDR3 bases: TGTGCCAGCAGTTACTCGAGACAGGGGGTACCGCAGTACTTC.

This chain connects TRBV5-1 to TRBJ2-7; the match to TRBD2 covers 7 bases. The V gene end was trimmed by 4 bases and the J gene end by 3 bases; junction bases not matched to a gene: 7. The germline V gene encodes CDR1 SGHRS and CDR2 YFSETQ. The length of the CDR3 is 14 residues. CDR3 coding DNA: TGCGCCAGCAGCGCAACTAGCGTGAACTACGAGCAGTACTTC. This sequence encodes CASSATSVNYEQYF.